Listed here are 24 T cell receptor beta chains from one sample, sequenced in a study of cytomegalovirus exposure and HLA in healthy donors. With 60 Vbeta and 13 Jbeta primers, the PCR was carried out. The data were produced by immunoSEQ multiplex PCR, yet TCRdb's version contains in-frame clones alone and is incomplete. The table lists fewer than 70,000 clones, about 83% of them singletons. Sequencing was done on a sample of PBMCs. These receptors originate from a human donor in good health.

In nucleotides, the CDR3 is TGCGCCAGCAGTTCAAGACAGGATGGTACGCAGTATTTT. It specifies CASSSRQDGTQYF. V and J are TRBV10-2 and TRBJ2-3; TRBD1 is a possible D gene (6 bases). The CDR3 runs 13 residues. Trimming removed 5 bases from V and 8 bases from J, with 14 bases in between. CDR1 and CDR2 (germline): WSHSY, SAAADI.

CDR3 coding DNA: TGTGCCAGCAGTCCGCCTACGGGACAGGGGAGGGTCGGCTACACCTTC. It yields the protein CASSPPTGQGRVGYTF. The rearrangement uses TRBV28 and TRBJ1-2; 10 bases fit TRBD1. Germline CDR1 and CDR2: MDHEN and SYDVKM. The CDR3 has 16 residues. The V gene end was trimmed by 5 bases and the J gene end by 8 bases; junction bases not matched to a gene: 14.

This chain uses TRBV27 with TRBJ1-1; D perhaps matches TRBD1 (5 bases). Trimming cost V 8 bases and J 0 bases, with 16 bases left between them. CDR1 is MNHEY, CDR2 SMNVEV, per germline (reference sequence). This CDR3 has 15 amino acids. CDR3 sequence reads: CASSAGGVMNTEAFF. CDR3 DNA sequence: TGTGCCAGCTCCGCCGGGGGGGTTATGAACACTGAAGCTTTCTTT.

The chain recombines TRBV9 with TRBJ1-1; 7 bases are a match to TRBD1. Germline V gene sequence: CDR1 SGDLS, CDR2 YYNGEE. The CDR3 has 14 residues. Germline trimming cut 4 bases from V and 2 bases from J; bases unmatched to any gene: 5. The CDR3 region has the DNA TGTGCCAGCAGCTACCAGGGGGACAACACTGAAGCTTTCTTT. It specifies CASSYQGDNTEAFF. Full variable domain (missing parts from reference TRBV9 and TRBJ1-1): DSGVTQTPKHLITATGQRVTLRCSPRSGDLSVYWYQQSLDQGLQFLIQYYNGEERAKGNILERFSAQQFPDLHSELNLSSLELGDSALYFCASSYQGDNTEAFFGQGTRLTVV.

This clone was detected only once. The V and J genes are TRBV25-1 and TRBJ1-1, with 8 positions matching TRBD1. CDR1 is MGHDK and CDR2 is SYGVNS in the germline V gene. The CDR3 sequence is 12 residues long. V lost 2 bases and J lost 11; bases outside the gene matches: 4. The chain's CDR3 is CASSEGDRFAFF. The CDR3 DNA is TGTGCCAGCAGTGAAGGGGACAGGTTTGCTTTCTTT.

The chain's CDR3 is CASSLAGGIFGEQYF. The CDR3 coding sequence is TGTGCCAGCAGTTTAGCGGGAGGCATTTTCGGCGAGCAGTACTTC. The J gene is TRBJ2-7, the V gene TRBV28; 8 bases map to TRBD2. Germline values: CDR1 MDHEN, CDR2 SYDVKM. V lost 2 bases, J lost 6 bases, and 9 bases stayed unmatched. The CDR3 runs 15 residues.

This clone was seen just once. This rearrangement joins TRBV28 to TRBJ2-5; 9 nucleotides line up with TRBD1. Germline loops: CDR1 MDHEN, CDR2 SYDVKM. This CDR3 contains 15 residues. Unmatched junction bases numbered 10, after V lost 6 bases and J lost 5 bases. The CDR3 is CASRNGGTGWETQYF. In DNA, the CDR3 is TGTGCCAGCAGAAACGGGGGGACAGGGTGGGAGACCCAGTACTTC. Together with reference TRBV28 and TRBJ2-5, the CDR3 gives the full variable domain: DVKVTQSSRYLVKRTGEKVFLECVQDMDHENMFWYRQDPGLGLRLIYFSYDVKMKEKGDIPEGYSVSREKKERFSLILESASTNQTSMYLCASRNGGTGWETQYFGPGTRLLVL.

The V and J genes are TRBV11-3 and TRBJ2-1; 11 nucleotides agree with TRBD2. The CDR3 length is 14 residues. Germline-derived CDR1 and CDR2 are SGHNT and YENEEA. Trimming cost V 1 base and J 8 bases; bases outside gene matches: 1. DNA for the CDR3: TGTGCCAGCAGCTTAGTAGCGGGAGGGCATGAGCAGTTCTTC. Translation gives CASSLVAGGHEQFF.

This clone has a handful of counts. The rearrangement links TRBV10-3 to TRBJ2-3; 10 nucleotides match TRBD2. After removal of 6 bases from V and 2 bases from J, the junction contained 11 bases not matched to a gene. Germline V gene lookup returns CDR1 ENHRY and CDR2 SYGVKD. The CDR3 runs to 17 residues. The CDR3 coding sequence is TGTGCCATCAGCACAATCGCTAGCGGGGGAAACACAGATACGCAGTATTTT. Encoded protein: CAISTIASGGNTDTQYF.

The V and J genes are TRBV30 and TRBJ2-7, with TRBD2 identical over 8 bases. The CDR3 contains 14 residues. The germline V gene encodes CDR1 GTSNPN and CDR2 SVGIG (reference sequence). J gave up 4 bases and V 2 bases, and 7 bases lay outside the gene matches. DNA of the CDR3: TGTGCCTGGAGTCGCCAGCGGGGGATTTACGAGCAGTACTTC. Translated: CAWSRQRGIYEQYF.

This chain links TRBV7-8 with TRBJ2-2; 8 bases match TRBD2. Germline assignment: CDR1 SGHVS and CDR2 FQNEAQ. With 2 bases clipped from V and 0 bases from J, the junction kept 2 bases outside the gene matches. CDR3 size: 16 residues. The CDR3 nucleotides are TGTGCCAGCAGCTTATCTAGCGGGTCGAACACCGGGGAGCTGTTTTTT. Its protein is CASSLSSGSNTGELFF.

The rearrangement uses TRBV11-3 and TRBJ1-5; D unclear. Germline CDR1 and CDR2: SGHNT and YENEEA. V shed 3 bases and J shed 6 bases, with 9 bases lying between them. This CDR3 spans 13 amino acids. CDR3 region: CASSLAVSQPQHF. The CDR3 coding sequence is TGTGCCAGCAGCTTGGCAGTCAGTCAGCCCCAGCATTTT.

V and J are TRBV18 and TRBJ1-5, with D possibly matching TRBD1 (6 bases). V dropped 5 bases and J dropped 2 bases, with 13 bases sitting between them. The CDR3 runs to 15 residues. The germline V gene has CDR1 KGHSH and CDR2 LQKENI. CDR3 nucleotides: TGTGCCAGCTCAGGAGTACAGGGAGGCAATCAGCCCCAGCATTTT. Amino acid sequence: CASSGVQGGNQPQHF. The variable domain in full, with the rest retrieved from reference TRBV18 and TRBJ1-5, is NAGVMQNPRHLVRRRGQEARLRCSPMKGHSHVYWYRQLPEEGLKFMVYLQKENIIDESGMPKERFSAEFPKEGPSILRIQQVVRGDSAAYFCASSGVQGGNQPQHFGDGTRLSIL.

The rearrangement joins TRBV7-9 to TRBJ2-6; TRBD1 aligns across 7 bases. This CDR3 is 18 amino acids long. Germline-derived CDR1 and CDR2 are SEHNR and FQNEAQ (reference sequence). V was pared by 9 bases and J by 4 bases, with 18 bases of the junction left unmatched. For the CDR3, the DNA is TGTGCCAGTCGGCCCATGAACCAAGACAGGGTGGGGGCCAACGTCCTGACTTTC. Its translation is CASRPMNQDRVGANVLTF.

V usage is TRBV19 and J usage is TRBJ2-4; possibly TRBD2 for D (6 bases). The length of the CDR3 is 16 residues. V lost 6 bases and J 2 bases, leaving 17 bases between the germline ends. Germline assignment: CDR1 LNHDA and CDR2 SQIVND (reference sequence). CDR3: CASSLSEGVTKNIQYF. The CDR3 nucleotides read TGTGCCAGTAGCCTATCGGAGGGTGTAACCAAAAACATTCAGTACTTC.

This clone was seen more than once but under ten times. This chain joins TRBV2 and TRBJ2-3; no clear D. The CDR3 loop spans 11 amino acids. Per germline, CDR1 SNHLY and CDR2 FYNNEI. V was clipped by 8 bases and J by 1 base, with 4 bases between them. This CDR3 is CASQGTDTQYF. CDR3 DNA sequence: TGTGCCAGCCAGGGCACAGATACGCAGTATTTT.

V and J are TRBV7-2 and TRBJ2-5; 13 bases match TRBD2. The CDR3 loop spans 16 amino acids. Germline V gene lookup returns CDR1 SGHTA and CDR2 FQGNSA. V trimming: 5 bases; J trimming: 5 bases; junction bases outside the gene matches: 8. The CDR3, as DNA: TGTGCCAGCAGCAGAAGGACTAGCGGGGGAACGGAGACCCAGTACTTC. Encoded protein: CASSRRTSGGTETQYF.

This clone was picked up one time. The V and J genes are TRBV29-1 and TRBJ2-6, with D possibly being TRBD1 (6 bases). Germline V gene data show CDR1 as SQVTM and CDR2 as ANQGSEA. The CDR3 length is 15 residues. Trimming shortened V by 2 bases and J by 2 bases, and 10 bases separated the two germline ends. CDR3 amino acids: CSVEISGAGANVLTF. The CDR3 DNA follows: TGCAGCGTTGAAATCTCAGGGGCTGGGGCCAACGTCCTGACTTTC.

The CDR3 loop is CASRRENYGYTF. The DNA of the CDR3 is TGTGCCAGCCGGAGGGAAAACTATGGCTACACCTTC. This chain uses TRBV6-1 with TRBJ1-2; D unclear. Germline V gene lookup returns CDR1 MNHNS and CDR2 SASEGT. The CDR3 is 12 amino acids. Trimming removed 8 bases from V and 2 bases from J, with 9 bases in between.

This clone appeared a single time. This chain links TRBV9 with TRBJ1-1, with D unresolved. V gave up 1 base and J gave up 4 bases, with 17 bases separating them. CDR3 length: 16 residues. Germline loops: CDR1 SGDLS, CDR2 YYNGEE. The CDR3 DNA reads as TGTGCCAGCAGCGTACTAGACGCAGGAGGGAGCACTGAAGCTTTCTTT. Translating gives CASSVLDAGGSTEAFF.

The chain couples TRBV6-6 to TRBJ2-7, with TRBD2 as a possible D gene (6 bases). Deletions cut 6 bases from V and 1 base from J, with 13 bases between. The CDR3 is 14 amino acids. Per germline, CDR1 MNHNY and CDR2 SVGAGI (reference sequence). The CDR3 loop is CASRPQTSSYEQYF. Written as DNA, the CDR3 is TGTGCCAGCAGACCACAGACTAGTTCCTACGAGCAGTACTTC.

This clone is a singleton in its sample. The chain joins TRBV10-3 to TRBJ2-5; the D is unclear. Germline V gene lookup returns CDR1 ENHRY and CDR2 SYGVKD. Trimming shortened V by 2 bases and J by 2 bases, and 9 bases separated the two germline ends. This CDR3 has 14 amino acids. The CDR3 DNA is TGTGCCATCAGTGAGGGTAAACAGCAAGAGACCCAGTACTTC. Translated, it gives CAISEGKQQETQYF.

This clone appeared once. The chain joins TRBV6-5 to TRBJ2-5, with 8 bases lining up with TRBD1. CDR3 size: 15 residues. Germline assignment: CDR1 MNHEY and CDR2 SVGAGI. V lost 0 bases and J lost 4; bases outside the gene matches: 4. CDR3: CASSYSQGAGETQYF. The CDR3 bases are TGTGCCAGCAGTTACTCCCAGGGGGCAGGAGAGACCCAGTACTTC.

CDR3: CASSFSLSGSYEQYF. CDR3 nucleotide sequence: TGTGCCAGCAGCTTTTCTCTGAGCGGCTCCTACGAGCAGTACTTC. The chain joins TRBV5-6 to TRBJ2-7, with D maybe TRBD2 (5 bases). This CDR3 comprises 15 residues. CDR1 is SGHDT, CDR2 YYEEEE, per germline. Trimming shortened V by 2 bases and J by 0 bases, and 12 bases separated the two germline ends. The whole variable domain, filled in from reference TRBV5-6 and TRBJ2-7, reads DAGVTQSPTHLIKTRGQQVTLRCSPKSGHDTVSWYQQALGQGPQFIFQYYEEEERQRGNFPDRFSGHQFPNYSSELNVNALLLGDSALYLCASSFSLSGSYEQYFGPGTRLTVT.